This T cell receptor (beta chain) stems from a study of monozygotic twins with inflammatory bowel disease. The CDR3 loop spans 11 amino acids. From germline, CDR1 is WSHSY and CDR2 SAAADI. Turning to this clonotype: The antigen is not known.

Broader study findings: Variability in patient repertoires may have come partly from differing immunosuppressive treatments. Neither one strong signal nor one clonotype associated with IBD was supported. No difference in repertoire similarity was seen between concordant and discordant twins, possibly because power was limited.

Template switching added UMIs carrying a 6-nucleotide sample barcode. Each CDR3 protein gets one entry in TCRdb, which reprocessed the 5' RACE reads and gives no DNA. The sample holds 420,000 or so distinct CDR3 sequences. This chain links TRBV10-2 with TRBJ2-2. This sequence originates from a human donor with ulcerative colitis or Crohn's disease, or a healthy co-twin of an affected twin (not recorded which). Sequencing was done on a sample of blood. The CDR3 protein is CASRLLRELFF.